The source of this T cell receptor (beta chain) is a study of T cell responses to AZD1222 COVID-19 vaccine. Study-level points and caveats: Recipients of two AZD1222 doses showed rising Spike-specific TCR breadth and depth.

Worth noting for this clone: Its target is unknown.

There are 17 residues in the CDR3. Trimming took off 0 bases at V and 0 bases at J, with 11 bases between the two ends. Per germline, CDR1 SGHDN and CDR2 FVKESK. Assay used: immunoSEQ multiplex PCR; TCRdb lists only in-frame clones, some missing. The sample records approximately 68,000 clones, approximately 88% being singletons. The source material was peripheral blood, sampled on day 0 of AZD1222 vaccination. The receptor's source is an adult in good health. The chain recombines TRBV14 with TRBJ2-2; D unresolved. Here the CDR3 reads CASSQDRVGPNTGELFF. In nucleotides, the CDR3 is TGTGCCAGCAGCCAAGATAGGGTAGGACCGAACACCGGGGAGCTGTTTTTT.